These T cell receptor beta chains were read from a single sample in a study of CD8 T cells in ankylosing spondylitis. In TCRdb, the 5' RACE reads were re-called with MiXCR into one record per CDR3 protein. The sample lists under 150,000 distinct CDR3 sequences, 7% to 10% seen once, with about 3.6% in the top ten. Sequenced sample: blood, either unsorted or a sorted T cell fraction (not recorded which). Source of these receptors: a male donor with ankylosing spondylitis or in good health (not recorded which). The CDR3 runs from the conserved cysteine through the conserved F or W. Fields, in order: clone size, D gene, J gene, V gene, CDR3 DNA, CDR3 protein. The D gene is left open where the match is weak. Clone size is given for some rows only: seen once, a few or many times, or a class if the clone is expanded.

>many|-|TRBJ1-1|TRBV29-1
TGCAGCGCTACTTCGGGGAACACTGAAGCTTTCTTT
CSATSGNTEAFF
>-|TRBD1|TRBJ1-5|TRBV10-3
TGTGCCCTCGGGGGGGACAGGGGAAGATATAGCAATCAGCCCCAGCATTTT
CALGGDRGRYSNQPQHF
>many|TRBD1|TRBJ2-3|TRBV12-5
TGTGCCTCGGGACAGGGCACAGATACGCAGTATTTT
CASGQGTDTQYF
>many|-|TRBJ1-4|TRBV5-1
TGCGCCAGCAGCTTGGACGTAGGGGCTGGTGAAAAACTGTTTTTT
CASSLDVGAGEKLFF
>-|-|TRBJ2-1|TRBV10-2
TGCGCCAGCAGTGTCTCGACGTATGGTGAGCAGTTCTTC
CASSVSTYGEQFF
>few|TRBD2|TRBJ2-5|TRBV5-1
TGCGCCAGCAGCTTGGCCGGGAGGGAAGAGGGAGAGACCCAGTACTTC
CASSLAGREEGETQYF
>once|-|TRBJ2-3|TRBV6-1
TGTGCCAGCAGCCCAGGGGCCGGGGATACGCAGTATTTT
CASSPGAGDTQYF
>-|-|TRBJ2-5|TRBV29-1
TGCAGCGCCCAGGGATGGGAGACCCAGTACTTC
CSAQGWETQYF
>few|-|TRBJ1-4|TRBV12-3/TRBV12-4
TGTGCCAGCAGTTTATCCCAGATTAATGAAAAACTGTTTTTT
CASSLSQINEKLFF
>many|TRBD2|TRBJ2-4|TRBV7-2
TGTGCCAGCAGCTTAGCGCTTGCGGGAGGGACACTAGCCAAAAACATTCAGTACTTC
CASSLALAGGTLAKNIQYF
>many|-|TRBJ1-2|TRBV29-1
TGCAGCGTGACCACTCTCGGGACACCGGACAACTATGGCTACACCTTC
CSVTTLGTPDNYGYTF
>-|-|TRBJ2-2|TRBV7-9
TGTGCCAGCAAAGCCGGGGAGCTGTTTTTT
CASKAGELFF
>-|-|TRBJ2-1|TRBV2
TGTGCCAGCAGTGAAGATTCTCCGGGAGTAAGCTCCTACAATGAGCAGTTCTTC
CASSEDSPGVSSYNEQFF
>few|-|TRBJ2-5|TRBV7-6
TGTGCCAGCAGCTCGCCCCCGCGACAGCGACAAGAGACCCAGTACTTC
CASSSPPRQRQETQYF
>many|-|TRBJ2-3|TRBV5-1
TGCGCCAGCTTGGTGGAGGCTGGGGATACGCAGTATTTT
CASLVEAGDTQYF
>many|TRBD2|TRBJ2-3|TRBV24-1
TGTGCCACCAGTGACCCTAGCGGGCGGGATACGCAGTATTTT
CATSDPSGRDTQYF
>many|TRBD2|TRBJ2-2|TRBV27
TGTGCCAGCAGTGCAGGACTAGCGGCCTACACCGGGGAGCTGTTTTTT
CASSAGLAAYTGELFF
>many|TRBD2|TRBJ2-4|TRBV12-3/TRBV12-4
TGTGCCACCGCTGAGACTAGCGGCACTTCTCGGTACATTCAGTACTTC
CATAETSGTSRYIQYF
>few|-|TRBJ2-7|TRBV5-1
TGCGCCAGCAGCCCGGCCATAGGTGGGACCTCCTACGAGCAGTACTTC
CASSPAIGGTSYEQYF
>many|TRBD1|TRBJ2-1|TRBV7-2
TGTGCCAGCAGCTTAGTGGGACAGGGGATGGGTGAGCAGTTCTTC
CASSLVGQGMGEQFF
>-|TRBD2|TRBJ2-1|TRBV7-2
TGTGCCAGCAGCTTAGTAGCGGGACCGAGCTCCTACAATGAGCAGTTCTTC
CASSLVAGPSSYNEQFF
>few|-|TRBJ2-2|TRBV5-1
TGCGCCAGCAGCCCAGGGGTAAAAACCGGGGAGCTGTTTTTT
CASSPGVKTGELFF
>many|TRBD2|TRBJ2-1|TRBV7-2
TGTGCCAGCAGCCCCAGACTAGCGGGAGGATACACCGAGCAGTTCTTC
CASSPRLAGGYTEQFF
>-|-|TRBJ1-5|TRBV6-4
TGTGCCAGCAGCCCGATGCCAGGGGACGGTCAGCCCCAGCATTTT
CASSPMPGDGQPQHF
>few|-|TRBJ1-1|TRBV6-6
TGTGCCAGCAGTAGCGGGGGGAGCACTGAAGCTTTCTTT
CASSSGGSTEAFF
>many|-|TRBJ2-7|TRBV5-1
TGCGCCAGCAGCTTGGGATTAGGCCCCTACGAGCAGTACTTC
CASSLGLGPYEQYF
>many|-|TRBJ1-1|TRBV12-3/TRBV12-4
TGTGCCAGCAGTTTGTCCGAATCGAACACTGAAGCTTTCTTT
CASSLSESNTEAFF
>few|TRBD1|TRBJ1-6|TRBV7-2
TGTGCCAGCAGCTTATCCCAGGGGGTGAGGAATTCACCCCTCCACTTT
CASSLSQGVRNSPLHF
>many|TRBD1|TRBJ1-5|TRBV12-3/TRBV12-4
TGTGCCAGCAGCGACGACAGGGTTAGCAATCAGCCCCAGCATTTT
CASSDDRVSNQPQHF